Following are 9 T cell receptor beta chains from one sample sequenced in a study of cytomegalovirus exposure and HLA in healthy donors (dated by TCRdb to the late 2010s). To prepare the library, the immunoSEQ multiplex PCR assay was applied. The table comes from immuneACCESS by way of TCRdb, which keeps in-frame sequences with V and J called. Part of the clones is missing from these tables; in studies checked, under half for an unresolved V gene and the rest for unknown reasons. Counted in this sample were approximately 100,000 clones; 88% of them appeared once. 2% to 2.5% of the sample is taken by the ten largest. The sequencing sample was made of PBMCs. The receptors originated from a woman in her late teens or twenties in good health and CMV-seronegative.

This chain links TRBV7-6 with TRBJ2-7, with D hard to call. The CDR3 length is 15 residues. V dropped 1 base and J dropped 2 bases, with 12 bases sitting between them. Germline loops: CDR1 SGHVS, CDR2 FNYEAQ. Here the CDR3 reads CASSLGVSEAYEQYF. The DNA of the CDR3 is TGTGCCAGCAGCTTAGGGGTCAGTGAGGCCTACGAGCAGTACTTC.

This chain joins TRBV27 and TRBJ1-6; D perhaps matches TRBD1 (6 bases). This CDR3 spans 15 amino acids. Germline loops: CDR1 MNHEY, CDR2 SMNVEV (reference sequence). Trimming shortened V by 5 bases and J by 7 bases, and 15 bases separated the two germline ends. CDR3 nucleotides: TGTGCCAGCAGTCCCGGGGTAACAGGGAATTCACCCCTCCACTTT. Translation gives CASSPGVTGNSPLHF.

V usage is TRBV4-1 and J usage is TRBJ2-3; 13 positions agree with TRBD2. Losses at the gene ends were 4 bases for V and 2 bases for J; bases not matched to a gene: 6. Germline V lookup: CDR1 MGHRA, CDR2 YSYEKL. CDR3 size: 17 residues. The CDR3 spells CASSRQGLAGNTDTQYF. In nucleotides, the CDR3 is TGCGCCAGCAGCCGACAGGGACTAGCGGGGAACACAGATACGCAGTATTTT.

This rearrangement joins TRBV9 to TRBJ2-7; D perhaps matches TRBD1 (6 bases). The CDR3 totals 14 residues. Germline values: CDR1 SGDLS, CDR2 YYNGEE. V was pared by 0 bases and J by 2 bases, with 9 bases between. CDR3 protein: CASSVAGVPYEQYF. CDR3 nucleotides: TGTGCCAGCAGCGTAGCAGGGGTTCCCTACGAGCAGTACTTC.

The CDR3 sequence is CASSPVRDRGPSSYEQYF. In DNA, the CDR3 is TGTGCCAGCAGCCCCGTCCGGGACAGGGGCCCAAGCTCCTACGAGCAGTACTTC. The chain uses TRBV7-6 and TRBJ2-7, with 10 bases aligning to TRBD1. The J segment lost 0 bases and the V segment lost 5 bases, leaving 13 bases of the junction unmatched. This CDR3 is built from 18 residues. Germline CDR1 is SGHVS and CDR2 is FNYEAQ.

This chain connects TRBV2 to TRBJ2-7; 12 bases map to TRBD2. Germline values: CDR1 SNHLY, CDR2 FYNNEI. V was pared by 7 bases and J by 3 bases, with 10 bases of the junction left unmatched. The CDR3 is 16 amino acids. Written as DNA, the CDR3 is TGTGCCAGCATTCGTGTCGGACTAGCGGGATACTACGAGCAGTACTTC. Protein sequence: CASIRVGLAGYYEQYF.

The V call is TRBV29-1, the J call TRBJ1-1; no reliable D call. Trimming stripped 0 bases from V and 7 bases from J, with 21 bases between. Germline CDR1 is SQVTM and CDR2 is ANQGSEA. There are 16 residues in the CDR3. CDR3 nucleotides: TGCAGCGTTGAAGATCCTAATGGAGGTTTTACCCTTGAAGCTTTCTTT. Translated, it gives CSVEDPNGGFTLEAFF.

This rearrangement joins TRBV19 to TRBJ2-2, with a weak D call TRBD1 (6 bases). The V end lost 4 bases, the J end lost 1 base, and 13 bases lay between the germline ends. Per the germline V gene, CDR1 is LNHDA and CDR2 is SQIVND (reference sequence). The CDR3 runs to 16 residues. The CDR3 DNA sequence: TGTGCCAGTAGTAAGAGAGGGGGAATGAACACCGGGGAGCTGTTTTTT. Protein sequence: CASSKRGGMNTGELFF.

The genes are TRBV28 and TRBJ2-7; D gene ambiguous. Germline CDR1 reads MDHEN; CDR2 reads SYDVKM. There are 11 residues in the CDR3. The V end was cut by 5 bases, the J end by 3 bases, with 5 bases between. This CDR3 is CASSPNYEQYF. CDR3 bases: TGTGCCAGCAGTCCCAACTACGAGCAGTACTTC.